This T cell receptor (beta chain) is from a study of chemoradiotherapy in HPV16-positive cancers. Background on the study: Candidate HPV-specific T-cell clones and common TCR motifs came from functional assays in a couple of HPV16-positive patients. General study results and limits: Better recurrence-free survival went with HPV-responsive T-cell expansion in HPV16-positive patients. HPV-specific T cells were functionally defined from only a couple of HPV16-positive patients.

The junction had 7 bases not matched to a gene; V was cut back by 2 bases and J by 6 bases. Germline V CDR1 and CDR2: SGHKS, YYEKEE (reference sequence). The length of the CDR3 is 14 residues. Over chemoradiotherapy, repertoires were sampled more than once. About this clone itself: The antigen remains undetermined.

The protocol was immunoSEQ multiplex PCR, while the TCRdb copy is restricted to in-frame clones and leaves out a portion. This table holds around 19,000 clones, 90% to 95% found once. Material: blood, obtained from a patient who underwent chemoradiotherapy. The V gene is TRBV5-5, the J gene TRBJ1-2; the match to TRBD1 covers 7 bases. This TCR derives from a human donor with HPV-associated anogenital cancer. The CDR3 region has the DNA TGTGCCAGCAGCTTCATAGGGGGCGCCAATGGCTACACCTTC. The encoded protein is CASSFIGGANGYTF.